The 17 T cell receptor beta chains listed next were all sequenced from one sample in a study of T cells in Graves' hyperthyroidism and ophthalmopathy. RNA transcripts yielded amplified TCR beta CDR3 regions. Using the HTBI primer set, a first-round RT-PCR was run on the TCR CDR3. MiXCR was run by TCRdb on the multiplex PCR reads, yielding one entry per CDR3 protein. The top ten hold around 20% of the sample, which has 550,000 to 700,000 distinct CDR3 sequences, about 43% seen once. The specimen was peripheral blood or thyroid tissue (not recorded which). The receptors shown here come from an adult woman with Graves' disease, either hyperthyroidism or ophthalmopathy (not recorded which).

The table lists this clonotype with many counts. The genes are TRBV9 and TRBJ2-2; D not certain. This CDR3 has 15 amino acids. The germline gives CDR1 SGDLS, CDR2 YYNGEE. The V and J ends lost 0 bases and 1 base respectively, with 7 bases between them. Here the CDR3 DNA reads TGTGCCAGCAGCGTAGCCGGTAGGAACACCGGGGAGCTGTTTTTT. Translating it yields CASSVAGRNTGELFF.

This clonotype was seen repeatedly, ten times or more. This sequence joins TRBV20-1 and TRBJ1-5; a weak D match, TRBD1 (5 bases). The germline CDR1 and CDR2 sequences are DFQATT and SNEGSKA (reference sequence). V was pared by 0 bases and J by 4 bases, with 7 bases between. The CDR3 extends over 13 amino acids. The CDR3 loop reads CSAREGGNQPQHF. CDR3 nucleotides: TGCAGTGCTAGAGAGGGGGGGAATCAGCCCCAGCATTTT.

At least ten counts were recorded for this clonotype. One junction end does not reproduce the germline sequence, and a read error may be involved. The chain recombines TRBV20-1 with TRBJ2-2; a weak D match, TRBD1 (6 bases). Germline V gives CDR1 DFQATT, CDR2 SNEGSKA (reference sequence). The CDR3 length is 15 residues. Here the CDR3 reads CSAREARGNTGELFF. Here the CDR3 DNA reads TGCAGTGCAAGAGAGGCCAGGGGGAACACCGGGGAGCTGTTTTTT.

Regarding this clonotype: A much larger clone lies a single base off, so this may be a read error. The gene calls are TRBV10-3 and TRBJ2-7; TRBD2 is a possible D gene (5 bases). There are 13 residues in the CDR3. Germline V gives CDR1 ENHRY, CDR2 SYGVKD. Here the CDR3 reads CASSYGGMAEQYF. In DNA, the CDR3 is TGTGCCAGCAGTTACGGAGGTATGGCCGAGCAGTACTTC.

Comment on this clonotype: A much larger clone differs by one base, so this may be a read error. The chain combines TRBV28 with TRBJ1-2; D is undetermined. Per the germline V gene, CDR1 is MDHEN and CDR2 is SYDVKM. The length of the CDR3 is 13 residues. Written as DNA, the CDR3 is TGTGCCGGCAGGTTGAGATTTAACTATGGCTACACCTTC. It encodes CAGRLRFNYGYTF.

The J gene is TRBJ2-2, the V gene TRBV7-2; D ambiguous. Trimming took 6 bases from V and 6 from J, leaving 14 bases between them. The CDR3 consists of 14 residues. Germline CDR1 SGHTA, CDR2 FQGNSA. As DNA, the CDR3 is TGTGCCAGCAGACAAGCTGATGGGCCCGGGGAGCTGTTTTTT. It codes for CASRQADGPGELFF.

On this clonotype: A read error may account for a junction end that differs from germline. V usage is TRBV9 and J usage is TRBJ2-6, with unresolved D. The CDR3 is 13 amino acids. The V gene's germline CDR1 is SGDLS and CDR2 YYNGEE. The CDR3 nucleotides read TGTGCCAGCAGCCCCCAGGCCGGACGGTCTGAAGCTTTC. It translates to CASSPQAGRSEAF.

This clonotype came up many times. J is TRBJ1-1 and V is TRBV15; maybe TRBD1 (6 bases). The CDR3 has 15 residues. In germline, CDR1 is LNHNV, CDR2 YYDKDF (reference sequence). Trimming removed 8 bases at V and 0 bases at J, with 16 bases between. CDR3 DNA sequence: TGTGCCACCCACCTTGGGGGGCACCTGAACACTGAAGCTTTCTTT. This codes for CATHLGGHLNTEAFF. Full variable domain (rest looked up from reference TRBV15 and TRBJ1-1): DAMVIQNPRYQVTQFGKPVTLSCSQTLNHNVMYWYQQKSSQAPKLLFHYYDKDFNNEADTPDNFQSRRPNTSFCFLDIRSPGLGDTAMYLCATHLGGHLNTEAFFGQGTRLTVV.

Note on this clonotype: This clone may be a read error of a much larger clone one base away. Because the CDR3 is missing its conserved closing phenylalanine or tryptophan, this is likely a read error. The chain recombines TRBV11-2 with TRBJ1-5, with no clear D. The CDR3 is made up of 15 amino acids. V lost 9 bases and J 0 bases, leaving 15 bases between the germline ends. The germline V gene has CDR1 SGHAT and CDR2 FQNNGV. The CDR3 region has the DNA TGTGCCAGTAGTATTGGAGCTTATAGCAATCAGCCCCAGCATCTT. Protein sequence: CASSIGAYSNQPQHL.

This clonotype was seen repeatedly, ten times or more. The chain uses TRBV7-9 and TRBJ1-2, with TRBD1 identical over 8 bases. The CDR3 runs 14 residues. V shed 5 bases, J shed 4 bases, and the junction held 6 bases outside the gene matches. In germline, CDR1 is SEHNR, CDR2 FQNEAQ (reference sequence). This CDR3 is CASSLGQGPYGYTF. The CDR3 DNA sequence: TGTGCCAGCAGCCTTGGACAGGGCCCCTATGGCTACACCTTC. The variable domain in full, with the rest retrieved from reference TRBV7-9 and TRBJ1-2, is DTGVSQNPRHKITKRGQNVTFRCDPISEHNRLYWYRQTLGQGPEFLTYFQNEAQLEKSRLLSDRFSAERPKGSFSTLEIQRTEQGDSAMYLCASSLGQGPYGYTFGSGTRLTVV.

This clonotype was detected a few times. CDR3 residues: CASLAGGVTEAFF. The CDR3 coding sequence is TGTGCCAGCTTGGCCGGAGGGGTCACTGAAGCTTTCTTT. The chain carries TRBV7-2 and TRBJ1-1, with D possibly being TRBD1 (5 bases). Trimming took off 8 bases at V and 4 bases at J, with 14 bases between the two ends. Germline V CDR1 and CDR2: SGHTA, FQGNSA. There are 13 residues in the CDR3.

In the case of this clonotype: A read error is possible here, since a much larger clone lies one base away. The chain combines TRBV7-9 with TRBJ2-7; TRBD2 matches 8 bases. The CDR3 consists of 13 residues. Germline trimming cut 8 bases from V and 2 bases from J; bases unmatched to any gene: 5. CDR1 and CDR2 (germline): SEHNR, FQNEAQ (reference sequence). CDR3 amino acids: CASAAGAPYEQYF. In nucleotides, the CDR3 is TGTGCCAGCGCAGCGGGGGCACCCTACGAGCAGTACTTC.

The rearrangement uses TRBV20-1 and TRBJ1-2; 7 bases are a match to TRBD1. Germline CDR1 is DFQATT and CDR2 is SNEGSKA (reference sequence). The junction had 7 bases not matched to a gene; V was cut back by 6 bases and J by 3 bases. The CDR3 consists of 13 residues. The CDR3 DNA reads as TGCAGTGCCTCTCAGGGGGATGACTATGGCTACACCTTC. Translating it yields CSASQGDDYGYTF.

As regards this clonotype: No DNA is shown, since the ends of the CDR3 on it are uncertain; the CDR3 is the one TCRdb lists. The rearrangement uses TRBV10-3 and TRBJ2-5; the table names TRBD1, a call not compared with the DNA. The CDR3 length is 15 residues, termini included. CDR1 is ENHRY, CDR2 SYGVKD, per germline. CDR3 protein: CAICSARTGSETQYF.

This clonotype was counted a single time. The CDR3 ends on some other residue instead of the conserved phenylalanine or tryptophan, so this is likely a read error. It is unclear where the CDR3 begins or ends on the DNA, so no DNA is shown, and the CDR3 is as TCRdb lists it. The gene calls are TRBV15 and TRBJ1-4; the table's D call, TRBD1, has no DNA check behind it. The length of the CDR3 is 8 amino acids, counting both ends. CDR1 and CDR2 (germline): LNHNV, YYDKDF (reference sequence). The CDR3 protein is CATSSPLV.

The table lists this clonotype with many counts. The chain links TRBV11-2 to TRBJ2-7; possible D gene TRBD2, 5 bases. Germline V gene lookup returns CDR1 SGHAT and CDR2 FQNNGV. The CDR3 contains 14 residues. The V and J ends lost 1 base and 7 bases respectively, with 14 bases between them. The CDR3 here is CASSLVTGLEEQYF. DNA for the CDR3: TGTGCCAGCAGCTTAGTTACGGGGTTGGAAGAGCAGTACTTC.

This chain links TRBV24-1 with TRBJ2-1, with D maybe TRBD2 (5 bases). The CDR3 is 14 residues long. Germline CDR1 KGHDR, CDR2 SFDVKD. Trimming took off 0 bases at V and 7 bases at J, with 9 bases between the two ends. CDR3 amino acids: CATSDLRESNEQFF. For the CDR3, the DNA is TGTGCCACCAGTGATTTGCGGGAAAGTAATGAGCAGTTCTTC.